Below, one TCR beta chain is given with its context. Its antigen specificity is not known. No much larger clonotype is one base removed from it; base qualities were not supplied. The CDR3 covers 15 residues, taking in both the cysteine and the phenylalanine. Only the CDR3 part of the read is kept: 45 bases, read in frame from the first base. Ends trimmed: V by 6 bases, J by 5 bases; bases unmatched to a gene: 10. CDR1 and CDR2 were assigned from the germline V gene as SGHRS and YFSETQ. Receptor amplification or capture employed the immunoSEQ multiplex PCR assay. What TCRdb holds here is the immuneACCESS table cut down to in-frame rearrangements. Part of the clones is not present; checked against another copy, under half of the missing clones reflect an unresolved V gene, and the others are unexplained. The sample table shows roughly 42,000 clones, and roughly 87% are seen once. Of the sample, under 0.8% falls within the top ten clones.

The data derive from a study of T cell changes during pregnancy in multiple sclerosis (dated by TCRdb to about 2019). Study-level background: The study looked at changes in the T cell repertoire across pregnancy in women with multiple sclerosis.

The source of this sequence is a female donor with multiple sclerosis, enrolled in a pregnancy study. The V and J segments used are TRBV5-1 and TRBJ2-3, with 9 central nucleotides matching TRBD1. This material consisted of CD4+ T cells from peripheral blood mononuclear cells, taken in the first trimester of pregnancy. CDR3 reads: CASILDGTGQDTQYF. The DNA sequence is TGCGCCAGCATCCTAGACGGGACAGGGCAAGATACGCAGTATTTT.